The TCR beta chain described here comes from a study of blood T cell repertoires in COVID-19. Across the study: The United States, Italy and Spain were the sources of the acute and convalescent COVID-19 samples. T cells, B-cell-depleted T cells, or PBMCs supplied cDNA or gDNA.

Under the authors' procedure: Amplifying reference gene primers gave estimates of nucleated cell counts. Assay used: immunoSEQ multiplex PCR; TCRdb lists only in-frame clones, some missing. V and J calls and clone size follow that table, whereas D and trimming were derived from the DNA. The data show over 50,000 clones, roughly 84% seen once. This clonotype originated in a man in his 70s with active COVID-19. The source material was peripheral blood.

This chain's CDR3 is CASSLEPGVRTDNDLFF. In nucleotides, the CDR3 is TGCGCCAGCAGCTTGGAACCCGGGGTCCGGACAGACAATGATCTATTCTTC. This chain joins TRBV5-1 and TRBJ2-1; maybe TRBD1 (6 bases). The CDR3 sequence is 17 residues long. Looked up from germline, CDR1 is SGHRS and CDR2 is YFSETQ. The germline V and J ends were trimmed by 0 bases and 16 bases, with 29 bases remaining between them.